This TCR beta chain appears in the sequencing data of a study of blood T cell repertoires in COVID-19 (dated by TCRdb to between 2020 and 2021). In the study overall: The collaborator samples originated in the United States, Italy and Spain and spanned the acute and convalescent phases of COVID-19. The samples were drawn from the first 160 participants of the ongoing ImmuneRACE study and from some 1,300 subjects provided by 6 global collaborators. Where available, HLA class I and class II types were obtained from metadata supplied by the sample provider rather than from assay-based typing. Nearly every sample came with metadata listing a de-identified subject ID, COVID-19 status, age in years and sex. The prospective study material was composed of cDNA or gDNA derived from T cells, B-cell-depleted T cells, or PBMCs. The dataset comprised deeply sampled blood TCRbeta repertoires from subjects exposed to, actively infected with, or recovered from COVID-19. A freely available public database, intended as a resource for researchers studying the immune response to SARS-CoV-2, is where the repertoires were released.

TCRbeta CDR3 regions were amplified from genomic DNA by means of the immunoSEQ Assay, a bias-controlled multiplex PCR. On the authors' methods: The number of nucleated cells in each sample was estimated from the amplification of reference gene primers within the assay. To quantify the absolute abundance of each unique TCRbeta CDR3 rearrangement, sequence reads were collapsed and filtered. For each sample, productive Simpson clonality was calculated by taking the square root of Simpson's diversity index across productive rearrangements. The immuneACCESS repertoire file appears here via TCRdb, limited to in-frame rearrangements. These files lack a portion of the clones; in checked studies, under half of the deficit traces to unresolved V genes, and the cause of the others is not known. V and J calls and clone size come straight from that table; D and trimming were deduced from the DNA. The sample has some 76,000 clones on record, 90% of them singletons. The ten largest clones add up to under 6.5% of the sample.

The CDR3 runs 14 residues from the cysteine to the phenylalanine. The sequence is cut down to CDR3 DNA, 42 bases in frame from base 1. Germline trimming amounts to 5 bases on V and 6 bases on J, with 9 as the count of junction bases outside the gene matches. The germline V gene (reference sequence) gives CDR1 as LNHDA and CDR2 as SQIVND. Each collaborating institution followed its own protocols to collect whole blood in K2EDTA tubes. For TCRbeta analysis, collaborator samples were shipped as frozen whole blood, as isolated PBMCs, or as DNA extracted from either sample type. Points the paper makes about the study in general: How much clinical and demographic metadata was included differed by source and by participant, and the metadata was provided uncurated.

Comment on this clone: Its antigen target is currently unknown. Base quality data are lacking; no much larger clone is found one base away.

Sequenced input: peripheral blood. The receptor was isolated from a woman under 30 with acute or convalescent COVID-19. Here the chain combines TRBV19 and TRBJ1-1, with TRBD1 matching 7 junction bases. The CDR3 has the sequence CASSRDSLIPEAFF. The nucleotides are TGTGCCAGTAGTCGGGACAGTCTCATCCCTGAAGCTTTCTTT. The CDR3, completed at both ends by the reference TRBV19 and TRBJ1-1 genes, gives the full variable domain DGGITQSPKYLFRKEGQNVTLSCEQNLNHDAMYWYRQDPGQGLRLIYYSQIVNDFQKGDIAEGYSVSREKKESFPLTVTSAQKNPTAFYLCASSRDSLIPEAFFGQGTRLTVV.